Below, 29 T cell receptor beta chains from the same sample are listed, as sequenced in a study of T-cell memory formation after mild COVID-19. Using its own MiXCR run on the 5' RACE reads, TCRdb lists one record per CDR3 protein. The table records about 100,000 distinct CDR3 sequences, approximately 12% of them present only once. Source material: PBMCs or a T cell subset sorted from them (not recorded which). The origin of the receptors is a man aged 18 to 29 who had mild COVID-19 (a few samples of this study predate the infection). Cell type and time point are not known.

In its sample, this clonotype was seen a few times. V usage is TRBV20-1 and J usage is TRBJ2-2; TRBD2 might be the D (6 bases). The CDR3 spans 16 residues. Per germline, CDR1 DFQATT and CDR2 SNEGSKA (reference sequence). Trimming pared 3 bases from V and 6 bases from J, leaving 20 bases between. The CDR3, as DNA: TGCAGTGCTAGGGGAGGACGGGACTGGGTCCCCGGGGAGCTGTTTTTT. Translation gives CSARGGRDWVPGELFF.

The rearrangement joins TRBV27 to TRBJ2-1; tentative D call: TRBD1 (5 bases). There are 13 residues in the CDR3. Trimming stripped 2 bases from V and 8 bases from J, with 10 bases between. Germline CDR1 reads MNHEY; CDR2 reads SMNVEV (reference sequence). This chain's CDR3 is CASSLRQGYEQFF. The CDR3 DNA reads TGTGCCAGCAGTTTACGTCAGGGATATGAGCAGTTCTTC.

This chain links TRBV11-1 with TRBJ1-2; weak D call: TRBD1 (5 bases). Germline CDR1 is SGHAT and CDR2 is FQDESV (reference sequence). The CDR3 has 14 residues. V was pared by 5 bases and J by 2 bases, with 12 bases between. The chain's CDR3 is CASSNSTANYGYTF. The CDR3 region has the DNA TGTGCCAGCAGCAACTCGACAGCCAACTATGGCTACACCTTC. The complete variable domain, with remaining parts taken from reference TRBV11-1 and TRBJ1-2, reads EAEVAQSPRYKITEKSQAVAFWCDPISGHATLYWYRQILGQGPELLVQFQDESVVDDSQLPKDRFSAERLKGVDSTLKIQPAELGDSAMYLCASSNSTANYGYTFGSGTRLTVV.

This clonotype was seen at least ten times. The CDR3 DNA reads TGTGCCAGCGCGGGACAGGGGGCGAGCTCCTACAATGAGCAGTTCTTC. It specifies CASAGQGASSYNEQFF. V usage is TRBV12-3 or TRBV12-4 and J usage is TRBJ2-1; TRBD1 matches at 12 bases. The V gene end was trimmed by 8 bases and the J gene end by 0 bases; junction bases not matched to a gene: 5. The length of the CDR3 is 16 residues.

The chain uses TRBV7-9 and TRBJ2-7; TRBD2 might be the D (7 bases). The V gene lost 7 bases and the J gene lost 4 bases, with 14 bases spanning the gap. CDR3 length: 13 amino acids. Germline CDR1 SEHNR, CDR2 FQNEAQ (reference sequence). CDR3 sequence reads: CASNGGGQYEQYF. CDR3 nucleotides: TGTGCCAGCAATGGGGGGGGCCAGTACGAGCAGTACTTC.

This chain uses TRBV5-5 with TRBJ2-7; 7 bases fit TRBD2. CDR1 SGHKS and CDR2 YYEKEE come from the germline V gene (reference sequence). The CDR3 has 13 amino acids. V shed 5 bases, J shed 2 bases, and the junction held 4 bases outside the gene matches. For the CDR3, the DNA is TGTGCCAGCAGTGCCGGGACTACCTACGAGCAGTACTTC. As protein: CASSAGTTYEQYF. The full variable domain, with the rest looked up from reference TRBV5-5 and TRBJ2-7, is DAGVTQSPTHLIKTRGQQVTLRCSPISGHKSVSWYQQVLGQGPQFIFQYYEKEERGRGNFPDRFSARQFPNYSSELNVNALLLGDSALYLCASSAGTTYEQYFGPGTRLTVT.

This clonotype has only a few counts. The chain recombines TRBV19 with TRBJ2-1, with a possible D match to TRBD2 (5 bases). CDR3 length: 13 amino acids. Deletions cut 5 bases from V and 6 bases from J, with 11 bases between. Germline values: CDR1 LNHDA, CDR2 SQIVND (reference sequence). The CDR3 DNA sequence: TGTGCCAGTAGTGCCGGACTTTTCAATGAGCAGTTCTTC. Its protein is CASSAGLFNEQFF.

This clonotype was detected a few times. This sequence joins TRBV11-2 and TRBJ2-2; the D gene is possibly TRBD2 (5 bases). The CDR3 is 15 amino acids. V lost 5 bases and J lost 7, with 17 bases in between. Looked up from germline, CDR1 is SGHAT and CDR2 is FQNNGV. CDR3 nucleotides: TGTGCCAGCAGCCCCCCATATCCGGCGGGCGGGGAGCTGTTTTTT. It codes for CASSPPYPAGGELFF.

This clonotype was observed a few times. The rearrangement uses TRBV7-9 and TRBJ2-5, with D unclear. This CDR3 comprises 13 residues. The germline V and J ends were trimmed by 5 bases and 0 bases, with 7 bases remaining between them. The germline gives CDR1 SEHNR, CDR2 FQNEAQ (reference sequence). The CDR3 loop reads CASSPLDQETQYF. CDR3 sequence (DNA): TGTGCCAGCAGCCCTCTGGACCAAGAGACCCAGTACTTC.

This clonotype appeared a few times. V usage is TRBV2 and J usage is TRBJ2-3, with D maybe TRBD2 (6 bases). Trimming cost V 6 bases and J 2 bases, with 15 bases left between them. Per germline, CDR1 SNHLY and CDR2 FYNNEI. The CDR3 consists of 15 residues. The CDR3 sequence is CASRGGPHVTDTQYF. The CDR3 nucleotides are TGTGCCAGCAGGGGGGGACCCCATGTCACAGATACGCAGTATTTT.

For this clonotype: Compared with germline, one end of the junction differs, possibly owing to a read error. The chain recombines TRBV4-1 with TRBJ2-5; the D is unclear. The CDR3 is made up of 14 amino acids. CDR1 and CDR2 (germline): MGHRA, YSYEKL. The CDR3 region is CDSSQAGLIETQYF. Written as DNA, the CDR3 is TGCGACAGCAGCCAAGCCGGGCTAATAGAGACCCAGTACTTC.

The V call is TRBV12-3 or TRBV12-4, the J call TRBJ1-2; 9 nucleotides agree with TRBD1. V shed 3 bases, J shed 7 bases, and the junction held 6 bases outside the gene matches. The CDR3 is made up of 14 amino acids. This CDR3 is CASSFTGGIGGYTF. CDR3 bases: TGTGCCAGCAGTTTCACAGGGGGCATTGGTGGCTACACCTTC.

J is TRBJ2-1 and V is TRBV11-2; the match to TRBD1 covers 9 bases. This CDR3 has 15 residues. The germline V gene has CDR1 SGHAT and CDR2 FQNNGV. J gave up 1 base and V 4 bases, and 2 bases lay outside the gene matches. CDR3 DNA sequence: TGTGCCAGCAGCTCGGGACAGGGATCCTACAATGAGCAGTTCTTC. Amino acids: CASSSGQGSYNEQFF.

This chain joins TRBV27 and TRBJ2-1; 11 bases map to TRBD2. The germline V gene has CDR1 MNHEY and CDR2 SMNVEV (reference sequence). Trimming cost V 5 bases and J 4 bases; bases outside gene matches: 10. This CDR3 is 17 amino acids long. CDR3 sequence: CASSGGPSGGWYNEQFF. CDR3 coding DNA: TGTGCCAGCAGTGGGGGACCTAGCGGGGGGTGGTACAATGAGCAGTTCTTC.

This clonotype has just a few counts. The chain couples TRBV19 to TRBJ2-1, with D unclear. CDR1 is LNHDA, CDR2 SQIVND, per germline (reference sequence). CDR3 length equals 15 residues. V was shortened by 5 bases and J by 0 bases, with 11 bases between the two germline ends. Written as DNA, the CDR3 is TGTGCCAGTAGTGACGGACCGAGCTCCTACAATGAGCAGTTCTTC. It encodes CASSDGPSSYNEQFF. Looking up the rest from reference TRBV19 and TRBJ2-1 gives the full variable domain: DGGITQSPKYLFRKEGQNVTLSCEQNLNHDAMYWYRQDPGQGLRLIYYSQIVNDFQKGDIAEGYSVSREKKESFPLTVTSAQKNPTAFYLCASSDGPSSYNEQFFGPGTRLTVL.

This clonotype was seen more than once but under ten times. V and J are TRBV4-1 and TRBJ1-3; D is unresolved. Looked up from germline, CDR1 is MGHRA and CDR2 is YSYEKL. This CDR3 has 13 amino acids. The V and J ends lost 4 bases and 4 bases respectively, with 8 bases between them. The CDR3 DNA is TGCGCCAGCAGCCTGCGGGTAGGAAACACCATATATTTT. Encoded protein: CASSLRVGNTIYF.

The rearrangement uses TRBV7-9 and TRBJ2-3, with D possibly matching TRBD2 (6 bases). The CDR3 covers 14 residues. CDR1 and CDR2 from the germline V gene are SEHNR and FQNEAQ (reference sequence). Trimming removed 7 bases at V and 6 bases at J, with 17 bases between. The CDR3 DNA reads TGTGCCAGCAATAATGGCGGGGCGGCCGATACGCAGTATTTT. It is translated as CASNNGGAADTQYF.

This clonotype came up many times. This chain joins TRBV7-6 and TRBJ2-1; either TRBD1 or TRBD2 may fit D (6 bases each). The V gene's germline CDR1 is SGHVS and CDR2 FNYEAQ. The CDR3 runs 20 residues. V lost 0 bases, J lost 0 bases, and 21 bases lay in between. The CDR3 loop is CASSLARGQGLQSSYNEQFF. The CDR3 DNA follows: TGTGCCAGCAGCTTAGCCAGGGGTCAGGGACTTCAGAGCTCCTACAATGAGCAGTTCTTC.

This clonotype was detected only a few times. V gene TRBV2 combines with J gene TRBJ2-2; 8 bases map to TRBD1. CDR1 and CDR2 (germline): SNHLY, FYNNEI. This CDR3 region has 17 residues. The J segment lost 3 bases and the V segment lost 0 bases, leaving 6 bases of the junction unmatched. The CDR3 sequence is CASSEAFGTGHTGELFF. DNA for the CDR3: TGTGCCAGCAGTGAAGCGTTTGGGACAGGACACACCGGGGAGCTGTTTTTT.

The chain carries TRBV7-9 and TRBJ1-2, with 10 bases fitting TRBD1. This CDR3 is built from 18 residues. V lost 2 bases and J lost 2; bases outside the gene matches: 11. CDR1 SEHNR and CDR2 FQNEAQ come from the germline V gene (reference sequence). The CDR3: CASSLTPPTGGGNYGYTF. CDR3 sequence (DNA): TGTGCCAGCAGCTTAACCCCTCCGACAGGGGGCGGAAACTATGGCTACACCTTC.

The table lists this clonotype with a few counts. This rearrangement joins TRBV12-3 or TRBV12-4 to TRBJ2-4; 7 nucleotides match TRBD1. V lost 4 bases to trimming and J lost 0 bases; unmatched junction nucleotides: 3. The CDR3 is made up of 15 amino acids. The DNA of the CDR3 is TGTGCCAGCAGTTCGGGACAGCTAGCCAAAAACATTCAGTACTTC. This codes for CASSSGQLAKNIQYF.

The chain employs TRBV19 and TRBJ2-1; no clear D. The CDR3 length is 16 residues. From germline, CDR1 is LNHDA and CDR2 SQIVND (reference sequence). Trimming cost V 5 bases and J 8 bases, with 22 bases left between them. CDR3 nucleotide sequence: TGTGCCAGTAGTCTAACTCACAAGACGCCGGGCGATGAGCAGTTCTTC. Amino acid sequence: CASSLTHKTPGDEQFF.

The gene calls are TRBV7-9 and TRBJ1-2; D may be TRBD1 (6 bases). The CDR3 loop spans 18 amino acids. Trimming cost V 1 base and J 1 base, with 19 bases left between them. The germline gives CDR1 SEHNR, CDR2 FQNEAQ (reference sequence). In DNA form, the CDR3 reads TGTGCCAGCAGCTTAGGGTCGGGGCAGGACAGAGATAACTATGGCTACACCTTC. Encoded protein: CASSLGSGQDRDNYGYTF.

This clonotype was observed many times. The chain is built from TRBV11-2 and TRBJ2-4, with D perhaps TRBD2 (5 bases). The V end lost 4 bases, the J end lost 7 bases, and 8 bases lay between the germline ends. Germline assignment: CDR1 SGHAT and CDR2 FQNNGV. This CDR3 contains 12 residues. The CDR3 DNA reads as TGTGCCAGCAGCTCTACGGGGAACATTCAGTACTTC. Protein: CASSSTGNIQYF.

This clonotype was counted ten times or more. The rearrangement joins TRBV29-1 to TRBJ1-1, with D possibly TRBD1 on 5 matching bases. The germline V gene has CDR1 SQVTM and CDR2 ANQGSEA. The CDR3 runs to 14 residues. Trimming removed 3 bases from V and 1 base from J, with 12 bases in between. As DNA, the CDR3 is TGCAGCGTTGATACGACAGAGGGGAACACTGAAGCTTTCTTT. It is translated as CSVDTTEGNTEAFF.

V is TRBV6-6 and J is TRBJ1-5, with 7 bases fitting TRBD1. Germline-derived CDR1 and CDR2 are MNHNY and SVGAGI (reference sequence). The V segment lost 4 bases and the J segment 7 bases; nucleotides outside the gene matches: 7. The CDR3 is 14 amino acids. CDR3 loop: CASSSSRGYQPQHF. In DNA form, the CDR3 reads TGTGCCAGCAGTTCTAGCAGGGGGTACCAGCCCCAGCATTTT.

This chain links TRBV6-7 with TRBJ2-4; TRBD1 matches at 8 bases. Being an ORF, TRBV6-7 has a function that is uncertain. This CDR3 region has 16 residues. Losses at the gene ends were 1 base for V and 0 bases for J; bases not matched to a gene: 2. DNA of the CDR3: TGTGCCAGCAGTTACTACAGGGGGATAGCCAAAAACATTCAGTACTTC. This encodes CASSYYRGIAKNIQYF.

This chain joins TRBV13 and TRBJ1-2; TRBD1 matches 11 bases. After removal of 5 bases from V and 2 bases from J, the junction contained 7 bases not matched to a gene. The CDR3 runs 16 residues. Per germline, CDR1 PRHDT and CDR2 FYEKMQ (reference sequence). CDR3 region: CASSANGQGANYGYTF. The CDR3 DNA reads TGTGCCAGCAGCGCAAATGGACAGGGGGCAAACTATGGCTACACCTTC.

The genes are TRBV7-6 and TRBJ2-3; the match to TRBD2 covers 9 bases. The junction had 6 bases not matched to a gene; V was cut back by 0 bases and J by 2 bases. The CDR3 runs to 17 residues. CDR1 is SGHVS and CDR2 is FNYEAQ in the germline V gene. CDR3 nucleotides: TGTGCCAGCAGCTTAGCGACGGCGGGAGGGTACACAGATACGCAGTATTTT. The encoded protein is CASSLATAGGYTDTQYF.